These 30 T cell receptor beta chains originate from one sample sequenced in a study of T cells in localized non-small cell lung cancer. Measured with immunoSEQ multiplex PCR; TCRdb has only the in-frame clones, and not every one. Counted here are roughly 86,000 clones, about four fifths occurring once; the ten biggest clones make up roughly 3%. This specimen was peripheral blood, taken before any cancer treatment. The source of these receptors is a man aged 40 to 69 with stage I lung adenocarcinoma.

About this clone itself: Germline and junction disagree at one end, which may indicate a read error. The chain employs TRBV7-2 and TRBJ2-7; 11 nucleotides match TRBD2. CDR1 and CDR2 (germline): SGHTA, FQGNSA. The CDR3 consists of 15 residues. This CDR3 reads CASSSPGNRGLAVNF. CDR3 bases: TGTGCCAGCAGCTCGCCGGGAAACAGGGGACTAGCGGTGAACTTC.

The chain uses TRBV23-1 and TRBJ2-2; possible D gene TRBD1, 6 bases. TRBV23-1 is designated an ORF whose function remains uncertain. V lost 6 bases and J 3 bases, leaving 17 bases between the germline ends. The CDR3 sequence is 16 residues long. In DNA form, the CDR3 reads TGCGCCAGCAGGCCCGAACTTAACAGGGACACCGGGGAGCTGTTTTTT. Translating gives CASRPELNRDTGELFF.

The chain recombines TRBV6-5 with TRBJ2-3; D unresolved. The CDR3 covers 14 residues. Trimming pared 2 bases from V and 0 bases from J, leaving 6 bases between. Germline CDR1 MNHEY, CDR2 SVGAGI. In DNA, the CDR3 is TGTGCCAGCAGTTACGTATCTAGCACAGATACGCAGTATTTT. Translating gives CASSYVSSTDTQYF.

J is TRBJ2-3 and V is TRBV11-1; no clear D. The CDR3 is made up of 15 amino acids. V gave up 0 bases and J gave up 0 bases, with 7 bases separating them. CDR1 is SGHAT, CDR2 FQDESV, per germline (reference sequence). The CDR3 loop reads CASSLAVLSTDTQYF. In DNA form, the CDR3 reads TGTGCCAGCAGCTTAGCTGTCCTAAGCACAGATACGCAGTATTTT.

This chain joins TRBV21-1 and TRBJ1-2. TRBV21-1 is a known pseudogene. The CDR3 sequence is 16 residues long. This CDR3 is CASSKALLGRGYGYTF. The DNA for the CDR3 is TGTGCCAGCAGCAAAGCGCTCCTGGGACGGGGCTATGGCTACACCTTC.

This chain links TRBV10-3 with TRBJ2-1, with 12 bases matching TRBD2. The germline gives CDR1 ENHRY, CDR2 SYGVKD. The CDR3 is 17 residues long. Trimming cost V 4 bases and J 7 bases; bases outside gene matches: 11. CDR3 sequence: CAISAAKLAGGVNEQFF. The CDR3, as DNA: TGTGCCATCAGTGCGGCGAAACTAGCGGGAGGAGTTAATGAGCAGTTCTTC.

J is TRBJ2-6 and V is TRBV28; D is possibly TRBD2 (5 bases). Trimming took 6 bases from V and 2 from J, leaving 11 bases between them. The germline V gene encodes CDR1 MDHEN and CDR2 SYDVKM. The CDR3 has 15 residues. The CDR3 DNA reads TGTGCCAGCAGGGCGGGCCAGGCTGGGGCCAACGTCCTGACTTTC. It yields the protein CASRAGQAGANVLTF.

V is TRBV11-1 and J is TRBJ1-1; 7 bases fit TRBD1. Germline values: CDR1 SGHAT, CDR2 FQDESV (reference sequence). Trimming removed 2 bases from V and 6 bases from J; junction bases left unmatched: 9. The CDR3 spans 15 residues. The CDR3 sequence: CASSLRLTGDPEAFF. As DNA, the CDR3 is TGTGCCAGCAGCTTACGTCTTACAGGGGACCCTGAAGCTTTCTTT.

The chain combines TRBV27 with TRBJ1-4; TRBD1 matches 7 bases. The germline CDR1 and CDR2 sequences are MNHEY and SMNVEV (reference sequence). The CDR3 spans 14 residues. V lost 7 bases to trimming and J lost 8 bases; unmatched junction nucleotides: 10. CDR3 sequence (DNA): TGTGCCAGCACCCCGACAGGGAACTACGAAAAACTGTTTTTT. It is translated as CASTPTGNYEKLFF.

The chain employs TRBV4-3 and TRBJ1-4; tentatively, D is TRBD1 (6 bases). The length of the CDR3 is 15 residues. With 0 bases removed from V and 8 bases from J, the gap between germline ends came to 13 bases. CDR1 LGHNA and CDR2 YSLEER come from the germline V gene. This chain's CDR3 is CASSQELTGREKLFF. The CDR3 nucleotides read TGCGCCAGCAGCCAAGAACTTACAGGGAGAGAAAAACTGTTTTTT.

This chain uses TRBV29-1 with TRBJ2-1; TRBD2 might be the D (7 bases). The CDR3 totals 14 residues. Deletions cut 7 bases from V and 0 bases from J, with 13 bases between. Germline loops: CDR1 SQVTM, CDR2 ANQGSEA. This chain's CDR3 is CSASRGASYNEQFF. The CDR3, as DNA: TGCAGCGCCTCCCGGGGGGCCTCCTACAATGAGCAGTTCTTC.

The CDR3 coding sequence is TGTGCCAGCAGTTATTCGGACACCTACAATGAGCAGTTCTTC. Protein sequence: CASSYSDTYNEQFF. The chain is built from TRBV6-6 and TRBJ2-1; D is possibly TRBD1 (5 bases). Per the germline V gene, CDR1 is MNHNY and CDR2 is SVGAGI (reference sequence). V was shortened by 3 bases and J by 2 bases, with 8 bases between the two germline ends. This CDR3 contains 14 residues.

In this sample, this clone turned up once. CDR3 sequence (DNA): TGTGCCAGCAGCGCCGGACGGGGGCAGCCCCAGCATTTT. Translation: CASSAGRGQPQHF. The chain is built from TRBV5-3 and TRBJ1-5, with D possibly TRBD1 on 5 matching bases. TRBV5-3 is an ORF, with its function uncertain. The CDR3 covers 13 residues. V lost 8 bases and J lost 7, with 16 bases in between.

The chain combines TRBV5-1 with TRBJ1-4; 7 nucleotides align to TRBD1. Germline values: CDR1 SGHRS, CDR2 YFSETQ. This CDR3 comprises 16 residues. With V trimmed by 3 bases and J by 0 bases, 5 bases remained unmatched. The DNA for the CDR3 is TGCGCCAGCAGCTACCGACAGGGCGCAACTAATGAAAAACTGTTTTTT. It specifies CASSYRQGATNEKLFF.

This chain links TRBV7-9 with TRBJ1-1, with D perhaps matching TRBD1 (6 bases). Germline V gives CDR1 SEHNR, CDR2 FQNEAQ (reference sequence). This CDR3 contains 13 residues. V dropped 6 bases and J dropped 2 bases, with 10 bases sitting between them. CDR3 DNA: TGTGCCAGCAGGCCGGACAGAAACACTGAAGCTTTCTTT. Residues: CASRPDRNTEAFF.

V gene TRBV2 combines with J gene TRBJ2-5, with 8 bases lining up with TRBD2. CDR1 is SNHLY, CDR2 FYNNEI, per germline. The length of the CDR3 is 14 residues. V lost 7 bases, J lost 5 bases, and 9 bases stayed unmatched. In DNA form, the CDR3 reads TGTGCCAGCAAAAAAGGGCGGGGGGAGGAGACCCAGTACTTC. This encodes CASKKGRGEETQYF. The entire variable domain, with the rest obtained from reference TRBV2 and TRBJ2-5, is as follows: EPEVTQTPSHQVTQMGQEVILRCVPISNHLYFYWYRQILGQKVEFLVSFYNNEISEKSEIFDDQFSVERPDGSNFTLKIRSTKLEDSAMYFCASKKGRGEETQYFGPGTRLLVL.

The chain links TRBV6-5 to TRBJ1-2, with 7 bases that match TRBD1. Germline V gives CDR1 MNHEY, CDR2 SVGAGI. V shed 8 bases, J shed 8 bases, and the junction held 17 bases outside the gene matches. The CDR3 has 15 residues. In DNA, the CDR3 is TGTGCCAGCTCTAAACGGGGACAGACCGCTTCGGGCTACACCTTC. It is translated as CASSKRGQTASGYTF.

This rearrangement joins TRBV9 to TRBJ1-4; maybe TRBD1 (5 bases). CDR1 and CDR2 from the germline V gene are SGDLS and YYNGEE. The germline V and J ends were trimmed by 2 bases and 7 bases, with 18 bases remaining between them. The CDR3 contains 16 residues. CDR3 in DNA: TGTGCCAGCAGCGTTGGTCATGGGGGGGACGGTGAAAAACTGTTTTTT. Its protein is CASSVGHGGDGEKLFF.

This clone appeared a few times. J is TRBJ2-5 and V is TRBV27; 10 bases map to TRBD2. CDR3 length: 14 residues. With 6 bases clipped from V and 5 bases from J, the junction kept 6 bases outside the gene matches. Germline V lookup: CDR1 MNHEY, CDR2 SMNVEV (reference sequence). The CDR3 loop is CASRSGRASETQYF. The CDR3 nucleotides read TGTGCCAGCAGAAGCGGGAGGGCCAGCGAGACCCAGTACTTC.

Here the CDR3 DNA reads TGTGCCAGTAGTATACAGTGGGAAGGCGGAGAGACCCAGTACTTC. It encodes CASSIQWEGGETQYF. V is TRBV19 and J is TRBJ2-5; no clear D. The CDR3 has 15 residues. Trimming left V 2 bases short and J 4 bases short, with 14 bases between. CDR1 and CDR2 from the germline V gene are LNHDA and SQIVND (reference sequence). The full variable domain, in which reference TRBV19 and TRBJ2-5 provide the parts outside the CDR3, is DGGITQSPKYLFRKEGQNVTLSCEQNLNHDAMYWYRQDPGQGLRLIYYSQIVNDFQKGDIAEGYSVSREKKESFPLTVTSAQKNPTAFYLCASSIQWEGGETQYFGPGTRLLVL.

This clone was recorded a few times. The CDR3 is CASSPHFSGNTIYF. The CDR3 DNA is TGTGCCAGCAGCCCACATTTCTCTGGAAACACCATATATTTT. V usage is TRBV9 and J usage is TRBJ1-3; D uncertain. Germline assignment: CDR1 SGDLS and CDR2 YYNGEE. V dropped 4 bases and J dropped 0 bases, with 8 bases sitting between them. The CDR3 totals 14 residues.

This chain uses TRBV16 with TRBJ2-2; maybe TRBD2 (5 bases). Between the trimmed V and J ends, which lost 4 bases and 1 base, there was a span of 10 bases. The CDR3 extends over 15 amino acids. Germline CDR1 KGHSY, CDR2 FQNENV. The CDR3 DNA is TGTGCCAGCAGCCGGAGCGGAGGGAACACCGGGGAGCTGTTTTTT. This gives the protein CASSRSGGNTGELFF.

The chain couples TRBV19 to TRBJ2-5; TRBD2 might be the D (6 bases). This CDR3 spans 14 amino acids. Germline V gene lookup returns CDR1 LNHDA and CDR2 SQIVND (reference sequence). Trimming stripped 1 base from V and 5 bases from J, with 11 bases between. In nucleotides, the CDR3 is TGTGCCAGTAGTATAGGAGCAGGGAGGGAGACCCAGTACTTC. Protein: CASSIGAGRETQYF.

The chain recombines TRBV30 with TRBJ2-7; 9 positions agree with TRBD1. The J segment lost 3 bases and the V segment lost 1 base, leaving 10 bases of the junction unmatched. Per germline, CDR1 GTSNPN and CDR2 SVGIG (reference sequence). The CDR3 length is 16 residues. The CDR3 DNA is TGTGCCTGGAGTGAGGGTGTGGGACAGGGAGTCTACGAGCAGTACTTC. This translates into CAWSEGVGQGVYEQYF.

This chain links TRBV14 with TRBJ1-5, with 9 bases identical to TRBD1. CDR1 SGHDN and CDR2 FVKESK come from the germline V gene. This CDR3 contains 12 residues. The V gene end was trimmed by 3 bases and the J gene end by 9 bases; junction bases not matched to a gene: 0. The CDR3 region has the DNA TGTGCCAGCAGCCAGACAGGGGGGCCCCAGCATTTT. Amino acids: CASSQTGGPQHF.

The chain carries TRBV5-1 and TRBJ2-3; 9 positions agree with TRBD2. This CDR3 has 14 amino acids. After removal of 0 bases from V and 5 bases from J, the junction contained 1 base not matched to a gene. Per the germline V gene, CDR1 is SGHRS and CDR2 is YFSETQ. The CDR3 nucleotides read TGCGCCAGCAGCTTGGTTAGCGGGAGAGATACGCAGTATTTT. Protein sequence: CASSLVSGRDTQYF.

Turning to this clone: An end of the junction does not agree with germline; a read error may underlie this. The chain has TRBV7-7 and TRBJ2-7; D possibly corresponds to TRBD2 (5 bases). Germline CDR1 SSHAT, CDR2 FNYEAQ (reference sequence). CDR3 length: 15 residues. The CDR3: CASSRPQRITYEQYF. In DNA form, the CDR3 reads TGTGCTAGCAGCCGCCCCCAGCGGATCACCTACGAGCAGTACTTC.

The rearrangement uses TRBV6-1 and TRBJ2-5, with 9 bases matching TRBD1. V gave up 1 base and J gave up 6 bases; unmatched junction bases: 6. The germline V gene has CDR1 MNHNS and CDR2 SASEGT. CDR3 length equals 15 residues. CDR3 nucleotides: TGTGCCAGCAGTGAAGGACCGGGACAGGGCCAGACCCAGTACTTC. This translates into CASSEGPGQGQTQYF.

The chain is built from TRBV18 and TRBJ1-1; D gene unclear. CDR3 length: 14 amino acids. CDR1 is KGHSH and CDR2 is LQKENI in the germline V gene. Trimming shortened V by 2 bases and J by 1 base, and 8 bases separated the two germline ends. This CDR3 is CASSPNPGNTEAFF. CDR3 in DNA: TGTGCCAGCTCACCAAATCCCGGGAACACTGAAGCTTTCTTT.

The genes are TRBV6-6 and TRBJ2-5, with a possible D match to TRBD1 (5 bases). Per the germline V gene, CDR1 is MNHNY and CDR2 is SVGAGI (reference sequence). The CDR3 is 15 amino acids. Trimming cost V 2 bases and J 3 bases, with 13 bases left between them. CDR3 protein: CASSYGQTSKETQYF. CDR3 in DNA: TGTGCCAGCAGTTACGGACAAACCTCGAAAGAGACCCAGTACTTC.